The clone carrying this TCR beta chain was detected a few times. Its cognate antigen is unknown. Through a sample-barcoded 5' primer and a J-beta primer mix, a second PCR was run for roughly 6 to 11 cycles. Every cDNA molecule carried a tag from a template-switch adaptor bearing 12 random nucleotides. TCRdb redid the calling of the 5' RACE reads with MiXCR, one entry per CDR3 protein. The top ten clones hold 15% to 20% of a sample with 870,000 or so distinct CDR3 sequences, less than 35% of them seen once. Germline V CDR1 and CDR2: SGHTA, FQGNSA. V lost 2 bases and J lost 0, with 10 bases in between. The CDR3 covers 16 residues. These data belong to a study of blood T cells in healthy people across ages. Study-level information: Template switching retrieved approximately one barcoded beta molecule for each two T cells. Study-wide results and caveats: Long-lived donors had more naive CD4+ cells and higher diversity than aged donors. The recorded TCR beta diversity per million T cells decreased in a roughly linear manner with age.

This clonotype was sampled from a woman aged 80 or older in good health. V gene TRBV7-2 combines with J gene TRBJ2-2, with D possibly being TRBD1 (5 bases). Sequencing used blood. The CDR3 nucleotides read TGTGCCAGCAGCTTAAGGGGCACAGCGAACACCGGGGAGCTGTTTTTT. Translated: CASSLRGTANTGELFF.